The 16 T cell receptor beta chains listed next were all sequenced from one sample in a study of blood T cell repertoires in COVID-19. The protocol was immunoSEQ multiplex PCR, while the TCRdb copy is restricted to in-frame clones and leaves out a portion. The data contain some 320,000 clones, around 88% of them singletons. Specimen: peripheral blood. The receptor set was obtained from a woman in her thirties who had recovered from COVID-19.

Only a few counts were recorded for this clone. The chain links TRBV5-1 to TRBJ2-3; D ambiguous. In germline, CDR1 is SGHRS, CDR2 YFSETQ. V lost 1 base and J lost 3, with 3 bases in between. CDR3 length equals 12 residues. This CDR3 reads CASSLLTDTQYF. In nucleotides, the CDR3 is TGCGCCAGCAGCTTGTTAACAGATACGCAGTATTTT.

CDR3 residues: CASSWDNLREQYF. CDR3 in DNA: TGTGCCAGCAGCTGGGACAACCTGAGGGAGCAGTACTTC. V usage is TRBV7-8 and J usage is TRBJ2-7, with D tentatively TRBD1 (6 bases). V dropped 4 bases and J dropped 7 bases, with 14 bases sitting between them. This CDR3 is 13 amino acids long. The germline gives CDR1 SGHVS, CDR2 FQNEAQ.

The chain uses TRBV5-4 and TRBJ1-4; 9 bases match TRBD1. With V trimmed by 6 bases and J by 6 bases, 9 bases remained unmatched. The germline gives CDR1 SGHNT, CDR2 YYREEE (reference sequence). The CDR3 has 15 residues. This chain's CDR3 is CASTRDREPYEKLFF. CDR3 in DNA: TGTGCCAGCACGAGGGACAGGGAACCATATGAAAAACTGTTTTTT.

This rearrangement joins TRBV5-3 to TRBJ1-6; D ambiguous. TRBV5-3 is marked as an open reading frame, function uncertain. The CDR3 runs to 13 residues. V lost 5 bases, J lost 7 bases, and 10 bases lay in between. The CDR3 bases are TGTGCCAGAAGACGAGGTGGAAATTCACCCCTCCACTTT. It translates to CARRRGGNSPLHF.

V and J are TRBV19 and TRBJ1-3, with D perhaps TRBD1 (5 bases). Germline V gene lookup returns CDR1 LNHDA and CDR2 SQIVND (reference sequence). Trimming took 3 bases from V and 0 from J, leaving 9 bases between them. The CDR3 consists of 15 residues. CDR3 region: CASSIDRVSGNTIYF. The CDR3 nucleotides read TGTGCCAGTAGTATCGACAGAGTCTCTGGAAACACCATATATTTT.

The chain links TRBV5-1 to TRBJ2-7, with D perhaps matching TRBD2 (7 bases). V gave up 5 bases and J gave up 5 bases, with 17 bases separating them. Germline-derived CDR1 and CDR2 are SGHRS and YFSETQ. CDR3 size: 14 residues. The CDR3, as DNA: TGCGCCAGCAGGCCCGGTGGGGGGGCGAACGAGCAGTACTTC. Its protein product is CASRPGGGANEQYF.

This chain joins TRBV9 and TRBJ2-3; 8 positions match TRBD2. Trimming cost V 6 bases and J 3 bases; bases outside gene matches: 3. CDR1 SGDLS and CDR2 YYNGEE come from the germline V gene. The CDR3 is made up of 13 amino acids. As DNA, the CDR3 is TGTGCCAGCACAGGACTAGCAACAGATACGCAGTATTTT. Its protein product is CASTGLATDTQYF.

In its sample, this clone was seen a few times. V gene TRBV6-5 combines with J gene TRBJ1-1; 9 bases agree with TRBD1. Per germline, CDR1 MNHEY and CDR2 SVGAGI. The junction had 8 bases not matched to a gene; V was cut back by 2 bases and J by 4 bases. CDR3 length equals 16 residues. The CDR3 sequence: CASSYRTGVIGTEAFF. For the CDR3, the DNA is TGTGCCAGCAGTTACCGGACAGGGGTCATCGGCACTGAAGCTTTCTTT.

The chain links TRBV19 to TRBJ1-1; D not certain. V was trimmed by 7 bases and J by 4 bases, leaving 16 bases between them. The germline V gene has CDR1 LNHDA and CDR2 SQIVND (reference sequence). The CDR3 length is 14 residues. CDR3 in DNA: TGTGCCAGTAAAGTCAGACACGACCCCACTGAAGCTTTCTTT. Translation gives CASKVRHDPTEAFF.

The chain carries TRBV19 and TRBJ1-5, with unresolved D. V gave up 10 bases and J gave up 3 bases, with 25 bases separating them. CDR3 length equals 17 residues. Germline CDR1 reads LNHDA; CDR2 reads SQIVND (reference sequence). This CDR3 is CATCQISNGLYNQPQHF. The CDR3 DNA sequence: TGTGCCACGTGTCAAATTTCAAATGGGCTATACAATCAGCCCCAGCATTTT. Full variable domain (missing parts from reference TRBV19 and TRBJ1-5): DGGITQSPKYLFRKEGQNVTLSCEQNLNHDAMYWYRQDPGQGLRLIYYSQIVNDFQKGDIAEGYSVSREKKESFPLTVTSAQKNPTAFYLCATCQISNGLYNQPQHFGDGTRLSIL.

The chain carries TRBV6-2 or TRBV6-3 and TRBJ2-7, with TRBD1 matching 7 bases. The CDR3 is 18 residues long. In germline, CDR1 is MNHEY, CDR2 SVGEGT. V was clipped by 1 base and J by 4 bases; unmatched bases: 16. This CDR3 reads CASSYYITRQGLFYEQYF. Written as DNA, the CDR3 is TGTGCCAGCAGTTACTATATAACACGACAGGGTTTATTTTACGAGCAGTACTTC.

The chain recombines TRBV2 with TRBJ2-3; TRBD2 aligns across 12 bases. The CDR3 runs 17 residues. Germline lookup yields CDR1 SNHLY and CDR2 FYNNEI. Trimming removed 0 bases from V and 2 bases from J; junction bases left unmatched: 3. The CDR3 loop is CASSEAGLAGNTDTQYF. CDR3 in DNA: TGTGCCAGCAGTGAAGCGGGACTAGCGGGCAACACAGATACGCAGTATTTT.

This chain links TRBV5-1 with TRBJ1-5, with D possibly being TRBD1 (5 bases). This CDR3 has 15 residues. Trimming took 0 bases from V and 3 from J, leaving 10 bases between them. Germline V CDR1 and CDR2: SGHRS, YFSETQ. CDR3 sequence: CASSLEQADNQPQHF. CDR3 DNA: TGCGCCAGCAGCTTGGAACAGGCGGACAATCAGCCCCAGCATTTT.

This clone was picked up one time. The sample contains more than one DNA sequence encoding this CDR3. This chain connects TRBV7-2 to TRBJ1-3; tentative D call: TRBD1 (6 bases). CDR3 size: 15 residues. The germline V gene has CDR1 SGHTA and CDR2 FQGNSA. With 5 bases removed from V and 0 bases from J, the gap between germline ends came to 11 bases. CDR3 nucleotides: TGTGCCAGCAGCCCCAGGACAGCCTCTGGAAACACCATATATTTT. Its translation: CASSPRTASGNTIYF.

The chain recombines TRBV2 with TRBJ1-4, with 7 bases fitting TRBD1. The CDR3 has 13 residues. The trim removed 4 bases at V and 8 bases at J, leaving 4 bases unmatched. In germline, CDR1 is SNHLY, CDR2 FYNNEI. CDR3 sequence: CASSVTGAEKLFF. In DNA, the CDR3 is TGTGCCAGCAGTGTTACAGGGGCGGAAAAACTGTTTTTT.

J is TRBJ1-1 and V is TRBV5-8; the D gene is possibly TRBD1 (5 bases). The CDR3 length is 13 residues. V lost 1 base and J lost 5, with 9 bases in between. CDR1 and CDR2 (germline): SGHTS, YDEGEE. CDR3 region: CASSLRGETEAFF. The CDR3 coding sequence is TGTGCCAGCAGCTTGCGGGGGGAGACTGAAGCTTTCTTT.